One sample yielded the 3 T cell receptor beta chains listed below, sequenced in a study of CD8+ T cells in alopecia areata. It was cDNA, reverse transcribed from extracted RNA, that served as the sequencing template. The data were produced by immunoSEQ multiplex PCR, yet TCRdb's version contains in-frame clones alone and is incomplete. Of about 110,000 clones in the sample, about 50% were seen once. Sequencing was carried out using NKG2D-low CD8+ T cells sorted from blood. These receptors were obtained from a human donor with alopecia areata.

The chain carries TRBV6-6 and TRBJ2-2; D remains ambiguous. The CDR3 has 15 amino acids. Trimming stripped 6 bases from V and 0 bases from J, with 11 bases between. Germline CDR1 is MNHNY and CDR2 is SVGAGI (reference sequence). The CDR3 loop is CASSWTSPNTGELFF. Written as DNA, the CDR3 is TGTGCCAGCAGCTGGACCTCCCCGAACACCGGGGAGCTGTTTTTT.

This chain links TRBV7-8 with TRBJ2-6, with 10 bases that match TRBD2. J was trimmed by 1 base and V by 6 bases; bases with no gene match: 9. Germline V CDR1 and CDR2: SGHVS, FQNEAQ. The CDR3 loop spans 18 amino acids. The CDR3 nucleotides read TGTGCCAGCAGGGCTAGCGGGAGTTGGGCGTCTGGGGCCAACGTCCTGACTTTC. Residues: CASRASGSWASGANVLTF.

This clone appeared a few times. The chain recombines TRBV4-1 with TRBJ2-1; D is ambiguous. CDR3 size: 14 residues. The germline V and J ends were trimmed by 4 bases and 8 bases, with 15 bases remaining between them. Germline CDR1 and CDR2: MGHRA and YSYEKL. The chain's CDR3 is CASSLGRGIDEQFF. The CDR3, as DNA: TGCGCCAGCAGCCTCGGCAGAGGAATCGATGAGCAGTTCTTC.